Included here is one TCR beta chain sequence, with context. What it binds is unknown. The sample belongs to a study of monozygotic twins with inflammatory bowel disease. Each TCR library used around 4,000 ng of total RNA. The study subjected TCRalpha and TCRbeta cDNA to two nested PCRs of around 15 and 9 cycles. After re-calling the 5' RACE reads, TCRdb lists one entry per CDR3 protein, DNA absent. The sample data list tens of thousands of distinct CDR3 sequences. Study observations and caveats: Extra variability in the repertoires of patients may have come from differing immunosuppressive treatments.

The CDR3 has 14 residues. From germline, CDR1 is SGHRS and CDR2 YFSETQ. Donors gave over 2 ml of blood apiece. Material: blood. V is TRBV5-1 and J is TRBJ2-1. The sequence was collected from a human donor with ulcerative colitis or Crohn's disease, or a healthy co-twin of an affected twin (not recorded which). The CDR3 spells CASSWAQGSNEQFF.